A selection of T cell receptor beta chains follows, all from one sample in a study of cytomegalovirus exposure and HLA in healthy donors. TCRdb keeps only in-frame clones here, not all; method: immunoSEQ multiplex PCR. The data contain about 120,000 clones, 55% to 65% of them singletons. Sequenced material: PBMCs. The receptors stem from a man aged 40-50 years in good health and CMV-seropositive. The CDR3 runs from the conserved cysteine through the conserved F or W. The D gene is left open where the match is weak. Expanded clones are given a class, and other clones once, few, many or no size at all.

v_gene: TRBV6-1; j_gene: TRBJ1-1; d_gene: TRBD1; abundance: few; CDR3aa: CASRDRGGTEAFF; CDR3nt: TGTGCCAGCAGGGACAGGGGAGGCACTGAAGCTTTCTTT
v_gene: TRBV7-2; j_gene: TRBJ1-1; d_gene: .; abundance: .; CDR3aa: CASLEGGSTEAFF; CDR3nt: TGTGCCAGCCTCGAGGGGGGGTCGACTGAAGCTTTCTTT
v_gene: TRBV10-3; j_gene: TRBJ2-1; d_gene: .; abundance: .; CDR3aa: CAISETYSGTPYNEQFF; CDR3nt: TGTGCCATCAGTGAGACTTATTCCGGGACACCATACAATGAGCAGTTCTTC
v_gene: TRBV2; j_gene: TRBJ2-2; d_gene: TRBD2; abundance: .; CDR3aa: CASRETSGSSGELFF; CDR3nt: TGTGCCAGCAGGGAGACTAGCGGGAGTAGCGGGGAGCTGTTTTTT
v_gene: TRBV4-2; j_gene: TRBJ1-1; d_gene: TRBD1; abundance: .; CDR3aa: CASSQGRGREAFF; CDR3nt: TGTGCCAGCAGCCAGGGCAGGGGGCGCGAAGCCTTCTTT
v_gene: TRBV19; j_gene: TRBJ2-3; d_gene: .; abundance: .; CDR3aa: CASTISGAGTDTQYF; CDR3nt: TGTGCCAGTACCATAAGCGGAGCCGGCACAGATACGCAGTATTTT
v_gene: TRBV6-5; j_gene: TRBJ2-7; d_gene: .; abundance: .; CDR3aa: CASSYSEGLAYEQYF; CDR3nt: TGTGCCAGCAGTTACTCGGAGGGCCTCGCCTACGAGCAGTACTTC
v_gene: TRBV2; j_gene: TRBJ2-1; d_gene: TRBD2; abundance: few; CDR3aa: CASRALAGESYNEQFF; CDR3nt: TGTGCCAGCAGAGCACTAGCGGGTGAATCCTACAATGAGCAGTTCTTC
v_gene: TRBV6-1; j_gene: TRBJ2-3; d_gene: .; abundance: few; CDR3aa: CASSAVGGLSTDTQYF; CDR3nt: TGTGCCAGCAGTGCAGTGGGGGGGCTTAGCACAGATACGCAGTATTTT
v_gene: TRBV11-2; j_gene: TRBJ2-7; d_gene: TRBD1; abundance: .; CDR3aa: CASSLVGTGVEQYF; CDR3nt: TGTGCCAGCTCCCTGGTCGGGACAGGAGTCGAGCAGTACTTC
v_gene: TRBV7-9; j_gene: TRBJ2-5; d_gene: .; abundance: .; CDR3aa: CSSSLSGEETQYF; CDR3nt: TGTTCCAGCAGCTTATCAGGGGAAGAGACCCAGTACTTC
v_gene: TRBV9; j_gene: TRBJ1-2; d_gene: .; abundance: .; CDR3aa: CASSHPPGYGYTF; CDR3nt: TGTGCCAGCAGCCACCCCCCCGGCTATGGCTACACCTTC
v_gene: TRBV5-4; j_gene: TRBJ2-1; d_gene: TRBD2; abundance: .; CDR3aa: CASSLRLAVNNEQFF; CDR3nt: TGTGCCAGCAGCTTGCGACTAGCGGTAAACAATGAGCAGTTCTTC
v_gene: TRBV6-1; j_gene: TRBJ1-2; d_gene: TRBD1; abundance: few; CDR3aa: CASSEAFQGVGYGYTF; CDR3nt: TGTGCCAGCAGTGAAGCGTTTCAGGGGGTAGGCTATGGCTACACCTTC
v_gene: TRBV2; j_gene: TRBJ2-6; d_gene: .; abundance: .; CDR3aa: CASSTGFSGANVLTF; CDR3nt: TGTGCCAGCAGCACAGGATTCTCTGGGGCCAACGTCCTGACTTTC
v_gene: TRBV11-2; j_gene: TRBJ2-1; d_gene: TRBD2; abundance: few; CDR3aa: CASSSLLTSGRHNEQFF; CDR3nt: TGTGCCAGCAGCTCACTACTGACTAGCGGGAGGCACAATGAGCAGTTCTTC
v_gene: TRBV5-1; j_gene: TRBJ1-1; d_gene: TRBD1; abundance: .; CDR3aa: CASSQQGGTEAFF; CDR3nt: TGCGCCAGCAGCCAACAGGGGGGCACTGAAGCTTTCTTT
v_gene: TRBV28; j_gene: TRBJ2-7; d_gene: .; abundance: .; CDR3aa: CASTSGLAYEQYF; CDR3nt: TGTGCCAGCACATCGGGACTGGCCTACGAGCAGTACTTC